This T cell receptor (beta chain) came from a study of cytomegalovirus exposure and HLA in healthy donors (dated by TCRdb to the late 2010s). Regarding the study in general: According to an earlier analysis of a few hundred of the donors, roughly 180 million T cells yielded 117 million unique TCR beta sequences and 276 Gb of sequence data. An earlier analysis of 587 of the donors used high-throughput TCR beta sequencing to judge whether each TCR beta V gene segment behaved as functional or pseudogenic. Of the 350 to 450 genotyped donors, 75% to 85% were placed in the genetic ancestry cluster associated with self-reported Caucasian donors. In the later analysis, no new phenotypic data were used to find candidate immune exposures; instead, reliance was placed on TCR beta sequences and their occurrence across donors. Along with the approximately 620-subject first cohort, a separate validation cohort of approximately 110 different subjects was used. A later genetic analysis took genome-wide SNP genotypes for about three fifths of the 666 donors and used that subset as a discovery cohort. On average, around 230,000 unique TCR beta nucleotide sequences were sequenced per donor among some 430 genotyped donors of the cohort, with roughly 18% of those sequences being non-productive. All discovery cohort repertoires had been generated using a single sequencing platform. HLA typing covered class I and class II loci at four-digit resolution. The study combined high-throughput TCR immunosequencing, statistical association of individual TCRs with disease status, and machine learning to predict cytomegalovirus infection status. Roughly 300 gigabases of sequencing data and 70 million to 85 million unique TCR sequences were included in an early release covering several hundred HLA-typed donors. The number of typed donors differed by locus: roughly 620-640 for A, B, C, DRB1 and DQB1; 500 to 550 for DQA1; approximately 610 for DPA1; and roughly 450 for DPB1. The study aimed to test whether signatures of past pathogen exposure could be identified by cataloging public T cell receptors. Donor age, sex, ethnicity and CMV serostatus were compiled together with the repertoire data. To study patterns of TCR occurrence, a later analysis re-analyzed previously published TCR beta repertoires from more than 550 donors and added high-resolution HLA genotyping. Four or five DR-DQ haplotypes were handled as single units for association and clustering because linkage in the cohort was strong. The T cell repertoires of roughly 660 subjects were profiled by immunosequencing and related to cytomegalovirus serostatus. Paper-wide results and their limitations: HLA typing was unavailable for some donors at each locus, so association tests used only the typed subset. Linkage disequilibrium might explain the correlated functional status among segregating V segments, but an unknown experimental factor could not be ruled out. In vitro tests confirmed that a few of the cytomegalovirus-associated TCR beta chains recognize cytomegalovirus antigens. The sequencing pipeline was judged likely to have produced a cluster of highly shared sequence variants as a technical artifact. In this cohort, only TCR beta chains were sequenced, and detectable features were limited by the absence of alpha or paired-chain data. Strong co-occurrence of HLA alleles, especially DR and DQ, made assigning TCR associations to individual alleles difficult. Compared with equally common non-associated chains, HLA-associated TCR beta chains in a later analysis were more clonally expanded and had lower generation probabilities. A later analysis found that most CMV-associated TCR beta chains appeared HLA-restricted, with HLA associations seemingly driven largely by CMV exposure. A later genetic analysis associated a missense DCLRE1C variant with V-gene and J-gene trimming of TCR beta chains, and an independent cohort replicated the association. Sequencing depth was assumed to be roughly uniform across donors in the presence/absence analyses, though that assumption may not hold. Because counts were too low, 15 or so rarely observed V segments, including chromosome 9 orphons, were excluded from the earlier analysis of 587 of the donors. According to the authors, the approach could potentially be generalized to other disease states and immunological phenotypes. According to a later analysis, TCR association rates differed among HLA loci, with DRB1 alleles showing the most associated TCRs and HLA-C alleles showing the fewest. Most TCR sequences were seen in very few donors, while some public TCRs were found in many individuals. In a later analysis, over 15,000 TCR beta sequences were associated with specific HLA alleles at a false discovery rate of 0.05. An earlier analysis of some 560 of the donors showed that most TCR beta V segments appeared in productive rearrangements either about 87% or about 30% of the time, which broadly matched IMGT annotations. In a later analysis, several top co-occurrence clusters were reported to appear linked to parvovirus B19, influenza, CMV and Epstein-Barr virus. The study listed 150 to 200 TCR beta chains as associated with cytomegalovirus. Cytomegalovirus status was reported to be diagnosed by the classifier with high specificity and sensitivity in both the original and validation cohorts. The 87-base-pair reads could not distinguish some IMGT-functional V segments, including TRBV6-2 and TRBV6-3, so those segments were excluded. CMV serostatus was the only immune exposure information available for the cohort. A further reported finding was that TCR beta sequences accurately predicted the HLA-A and HLA-B alleles for most subjects in the first cohort. According to a later genetic analysis, donors in an Asian-associated ancestry cluster had fewer N-insertions in productive TCRs than the approximately 690-donor mean.

Notes on this clone: Its antigen is currently not known. Within one base of it there is no much larger clone, and no base qualities were kept.

Library generation was performed with the immunoSEQ multiplex PCR assay. The multiplex PCR relied on a mix of 60 forward primers for TCR Vbeta segments and 13 reverse primers for TCR Jbeta segments. The CDR3 region of rearranged TCR beta genes was amplified from genomic DNA by a multiplex PCR assay. The Illumina HiSeq System was used to sequence the amplified TCR beta libraries as 87-base-pair reads. Turning to the authors' computational methods: Across the 700 or so repertoires, a later analysis counted about 81 million unique TCR beta chains, roughly 11 million of which were shared by at least two donors. A nearest-neighbor algorithm error-corrected the raw reads and collapsed the reads into unique sequences, merging closely related sequences to remove PCR and sequencing errors. Alignment of CDR3 sequences to IMGT reference sequences was used to assign V, D and J gene segments. For a sequence to be retained, at least a six-nucleotide match to both a V gene segment and a J gene segment was required. A rearrangement was called productive if the CDR3 had no stop codons and remained in frame with V and J, and every other rearrangement was called non-productive. Following IMGT convention, CDR3 was defined as the stretch from the second conserved V-encoded cysteine to the conserved J-encoded phenylalanine. The earlier analysis of some 550 of the donors excluded any sequence lacking an unambiguous match to a single V gene segment. An earlier analysis of approximately 590 of the donors classified V segments as functional when productive rearrangements were above 56.7% and as segregating when the standard deviation between donors was above 5%. A statistical classification framework was developed to diagnose cytomegalovirus status using the catalog of TCR beta chain sequences. In a later analysis, TCR nucleotide sequences were compared against IMGT/GENE-DB human TR gene sequences so that V and J genes could be assigned. In a later analysis, CDR3 sequences and most-parsimonious VDJ recombination scenarios were assigned using the TCRdist pipeline. A later analysis defined each TCR beta chain by its CDR3 amino acid sequence plus V-gene family, and excluded reads lacking a unique V-gene family. As a way to deal with suspected cross-contamination and a sequencing artifact, a later analysis dropped approximately 570 nucleotide sequences that were highly shared and had low generation probability. For each public chain, a later analysis derived a clonal expansion index from normalized ranks of inferred template counts within each repertoire. Generation probabilities in a later analysis came from a VDJ recombination model fitted to out-of-frame rearrangements, and those results were checked against IGoR. In a later analysis, hypergeometric tests were used to score TCR-TCR, TCR-HLA and TCR-CMV co-occurrence, with a repertoire-size bias correction applied to TCR pairs. To estimate false discovery rates, a later analysis permuted the HLA or CMV assignments 20 times. In a later analysis, co-occurring TCRs were grouped using DBSCAN, with TCRdist sequence similarity added in when clustering inside HLA-allele-positive subsets. Repertoires with fewer than 30,000 or more than 120,000 public chains, plus five repertoires with anomalous nucleotide sharing, were excluded from co-occurrence clustering. In its TCRdb copy, this immuneACCESS table keeps in-frame sequences only and misses some clones. Where compared with another copy, unresolved V genes explain less than half of these, and the others have no known cause. V, J and clone size are those of that table, while D and trimming were read from the DNA. In this sample the table shows around 100,000 clones, approximately 82% of which occur a single time. The ten most abundant clones make up 1.2% of the sample.

In total, just over 650 healthy bone marrow donors made up the cohort. All cohort members were sampled while nominally healthy, although unrecorded immune exposures were likely present. The donor was CMV seronegative and belonged to the group of 352 seronegative cohort members. A peripheral blood sample was provided by each donor, and peripheral blood mononuclear cells were used for TCR beta sequencing. The Qiagen DNeasy Blood Extraction Kit was used to extract genomic DNA from the blood cell samples. The CDR3 measures 16 amino acids from cysteine to phenylalanine. The entry retains the CDR3 DNA only, 48 bases that are in frame from base 1. The germline V gene (reference sequence) sets CDR1 to SGHNT and CDR2 to YYREEE. Here V drops 0 bases and J drops 4 bases, and the junction holds 3 bases not matched to any gene.

The chain is encoded by TRBV5-4 joined to TRBJ2-3, with 12 bases aligning to TRBD2. This sequence originates from a woman under 30 in good health and CMV-seronegative. The sample taken for sequencing was PBMCs. The CDR3 amino acid sequence is: CASSLGLAGVADTQYF. The nucleotide sequence is TGTGCCAGCAGCTTGGGACTAGCGGGAGTAGCAGATACGCAGTATTTT.